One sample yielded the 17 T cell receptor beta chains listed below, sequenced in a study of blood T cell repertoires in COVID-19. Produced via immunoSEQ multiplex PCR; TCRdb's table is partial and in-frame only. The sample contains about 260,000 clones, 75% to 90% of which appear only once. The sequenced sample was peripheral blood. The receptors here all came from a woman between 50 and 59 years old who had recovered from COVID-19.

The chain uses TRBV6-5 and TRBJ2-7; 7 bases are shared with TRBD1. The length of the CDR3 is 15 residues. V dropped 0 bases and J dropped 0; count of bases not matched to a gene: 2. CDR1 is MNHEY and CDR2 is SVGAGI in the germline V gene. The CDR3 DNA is TGTGCCAGCAGTTACTCTACAGGGGCCTCCTACGAGCAGTACTTC. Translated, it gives CASSYSTGASYEQYF.

CDR3 DNA sequence: TGCAGCGTCCTCCCCACAGGGCACACTGAAGCTTTCTTT. Residues: CSVLPTGHTEAFF. The chain is built from TRBV29-1 and TRBJ1-1, with D perhaps TRBD1 (6 bases). CDR1 and CDR2 (germline): SQVTM, ANQGSEA. The CDR3 runs 13 residues. Deletions cut 6 bases from V and 3 bases from J, with 14 bases between.

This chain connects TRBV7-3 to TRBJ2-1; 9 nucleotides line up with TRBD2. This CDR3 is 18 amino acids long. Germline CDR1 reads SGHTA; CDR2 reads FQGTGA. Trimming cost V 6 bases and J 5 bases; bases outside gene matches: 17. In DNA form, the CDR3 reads TGTGCCAGCAGTAAAAACGTGGGGGCGTGGACTAGCGACAATGAGCAGTTCTTC. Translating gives CASSKNVGAWTSDNEQFF.

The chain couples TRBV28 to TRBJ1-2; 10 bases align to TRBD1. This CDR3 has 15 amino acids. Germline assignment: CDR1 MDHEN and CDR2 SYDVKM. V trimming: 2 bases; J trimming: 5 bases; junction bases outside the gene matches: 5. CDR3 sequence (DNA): TGTGCCAGCAGTTTAGTTTGGACAGGGGGTTATGGCTACACCTTC. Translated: CASSLVWTGGYGYTF.

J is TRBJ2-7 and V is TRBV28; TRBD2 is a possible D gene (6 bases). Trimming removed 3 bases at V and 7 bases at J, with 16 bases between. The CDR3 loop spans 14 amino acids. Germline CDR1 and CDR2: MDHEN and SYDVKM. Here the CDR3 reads CASSFTRLRGEQYF. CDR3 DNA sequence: TGTGCCAGCAGTTTCACCCGACTGCGGGGTGAGCAGTACTTC.

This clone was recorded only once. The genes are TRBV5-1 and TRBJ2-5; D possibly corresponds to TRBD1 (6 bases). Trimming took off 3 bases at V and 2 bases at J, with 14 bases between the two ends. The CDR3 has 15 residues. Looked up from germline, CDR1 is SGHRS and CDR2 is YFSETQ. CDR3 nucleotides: TGCGCCAGCAGCTCGCAGGGGTTTTGGCAAGAGACCCAGTACTTC. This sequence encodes CASSSQGFWQETQYF. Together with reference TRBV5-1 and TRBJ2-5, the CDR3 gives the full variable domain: KAGVTQTPRYLIKTRGQQVTLSCSPISGHRSVSWYQQTPGQGLQFLFEYFSETQRNKGNFPGRFSGRQFSNSRSEMNVSTLELGDSALYLCASSSQGFWQETQYFGPGTRLLVL.

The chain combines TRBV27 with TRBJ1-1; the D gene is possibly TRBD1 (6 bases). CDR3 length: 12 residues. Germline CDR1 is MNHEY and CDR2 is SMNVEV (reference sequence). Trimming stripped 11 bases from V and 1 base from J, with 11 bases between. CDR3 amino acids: CASSTGNTEAFF. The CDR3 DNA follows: TGTGCCTCTTCGACAGGGAACACTGAAGCTTTCTTT.

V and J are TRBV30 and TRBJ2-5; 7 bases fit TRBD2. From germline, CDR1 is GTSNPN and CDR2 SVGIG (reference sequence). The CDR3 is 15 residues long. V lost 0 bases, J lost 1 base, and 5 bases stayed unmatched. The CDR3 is CAWSVAGTIQETQYF. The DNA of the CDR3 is TGTGCCTGGAGTGTAGCGGGGACCATCCAAGAGACCCAGTACTTC.

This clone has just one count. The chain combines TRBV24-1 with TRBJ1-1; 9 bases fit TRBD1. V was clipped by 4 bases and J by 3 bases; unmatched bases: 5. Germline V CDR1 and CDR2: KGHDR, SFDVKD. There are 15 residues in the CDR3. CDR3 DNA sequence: TGTGCCACCAGTGAGGGGACAGGGCTCTACACTGAAGCTTTCTTT. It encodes CATSEGTGLYTEAFF.

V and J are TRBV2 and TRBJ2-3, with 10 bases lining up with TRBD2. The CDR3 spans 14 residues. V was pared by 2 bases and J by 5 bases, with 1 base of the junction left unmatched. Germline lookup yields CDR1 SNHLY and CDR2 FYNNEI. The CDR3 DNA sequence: TGTGCCAGCAGTGAAAGGACTAGCGGAGATACGCAGTATTTT. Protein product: CASSERTSGDTQYF.

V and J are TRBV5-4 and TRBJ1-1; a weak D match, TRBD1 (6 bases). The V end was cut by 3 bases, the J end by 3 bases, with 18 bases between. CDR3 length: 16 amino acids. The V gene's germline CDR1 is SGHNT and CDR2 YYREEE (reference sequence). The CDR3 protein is CASSSPPGRGDTEAFF. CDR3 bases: TGTGCCAGCAGCTCACCCCCCGGGAGGGGGGACACTGAAGCTTTCTTT.

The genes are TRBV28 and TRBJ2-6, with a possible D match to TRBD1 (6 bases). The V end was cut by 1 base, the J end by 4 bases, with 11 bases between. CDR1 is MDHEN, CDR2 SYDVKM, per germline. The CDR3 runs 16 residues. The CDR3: CASSLSPGVGANVLTF. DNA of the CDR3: TGTGCCAGCAGTTTATCCCCAGGGGTAGGGGCCAACGTCCTGACTTTC.

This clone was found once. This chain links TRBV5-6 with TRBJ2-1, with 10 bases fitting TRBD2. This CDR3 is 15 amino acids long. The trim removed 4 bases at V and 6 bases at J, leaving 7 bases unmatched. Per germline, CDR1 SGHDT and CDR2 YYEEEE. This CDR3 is CASSGKRGGINEQFF. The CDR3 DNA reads TGTGCCAGCAGCGGGAAGCGGGGGGGCATCAATGAGCAGTTCTTC.

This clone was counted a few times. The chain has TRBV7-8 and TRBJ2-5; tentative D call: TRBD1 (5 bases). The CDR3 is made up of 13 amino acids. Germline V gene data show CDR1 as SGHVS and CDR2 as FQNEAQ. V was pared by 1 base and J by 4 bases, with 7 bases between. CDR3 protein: CASSLEGRETQYF. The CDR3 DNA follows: TGTGCCAGCAGCTTAGAGGGGCGAGAGACCCAGTACTTC.

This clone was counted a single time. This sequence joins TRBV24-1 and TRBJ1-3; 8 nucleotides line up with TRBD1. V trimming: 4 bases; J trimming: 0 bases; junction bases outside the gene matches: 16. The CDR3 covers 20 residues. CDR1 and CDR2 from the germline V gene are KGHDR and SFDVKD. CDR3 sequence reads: CATSDSRTGSCLFSGNTIYF. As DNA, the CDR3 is TGTGCCACCAGTGACTCTCGGACAGGGTCATGTTTATTCTCTGGAAACACCATATATTTT.

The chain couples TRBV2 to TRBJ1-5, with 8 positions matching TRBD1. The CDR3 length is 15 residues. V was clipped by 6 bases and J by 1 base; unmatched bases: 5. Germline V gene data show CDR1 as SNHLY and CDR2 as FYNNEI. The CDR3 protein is CASRQGVLSNQPQHF. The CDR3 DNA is TGTGCCAGCAGACAGGGGGTATTAAGCAATCAGCCCCAGCATTTT.

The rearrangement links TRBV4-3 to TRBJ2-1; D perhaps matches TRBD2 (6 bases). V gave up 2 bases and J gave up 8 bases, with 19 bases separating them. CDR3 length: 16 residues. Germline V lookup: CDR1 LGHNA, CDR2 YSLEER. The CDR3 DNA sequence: TGCGCCAGCAGCCAAAGGGCGCGGGGTCTCTTCGATGAGCAGTTCTTC. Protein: CASSQRARGLFDEQFF.